This T cell receptor (beta chain) appears in the sequencing data of a study of blood T cell repertoires in COVID-19. In the original workflow: Reference gene primers were amplified, and this amplification served to estimate nucleated cell counts. Assay: immunoSEQ multiplex PCR; the TCRdb copy retains only in-frame clones and omits some. V and J calls and clone size are as listed in that table; D and trimming were resolved from the DNA. Seen here are under 200,000 clones, roughly 88% observed once, and the top ten hold around 6.7%. From germline, CDR1 is MNHEY and CDR2 SVGAGI. With 6 bases clipped from V and 3 bases from J, the junction kept 4 bases outside the gene matches. The CDR3 is made up of 14 amino acids.

The V call is TRBV6-5, the J call TRBJ1-2; TRBD1 agrees at 10 bases. The receptor's source is a woman aged 45-60 years who had recovered from COVID-19. Sequenced sample: PBMCs or T cells enriched from blood (not recorded which). This chain's CDR3 is CASSDRGRYYGYTF. In nucleotides, the CDR3 is TGTGCCAGCAGCGACAGGGGGCGTTACTATGGCTACACCTTC.